One sample yielded the 14 T cell receptor beta chains listed below, sequenced in a study of tumor and adjacent non-tumor tissue in lung cancer. The template was RNA from unsorted bulk tissue. Distant lung tissue was collected more than 3 cm away from the tumor edge. TCRbeta libraries were built with three rounds of nested PCR, modified from ARM-PCR. TCRdb passed the multiplex PCR reads through MiXCR, listing each CDR3 protein once. The sample records 90,000 to 120,000 distinct CDR3 sequences, 65% being singletons. Sequencing used distant non-tumor lung tissue. These receptors were collected from a man aged 30-40 years with non-small cell lung cancer.

The chain has TRBV7-9 and TRBJ2-6; the D gene is possibly TRBD1 (6 bases). V lost 5 bases and J lost 0, with 11 bases in between. The CDR3 extends over 16 amino acids. Germline-derived CDR1 and CDR2 are SEHNR and FQNEAQ (reference sequence). CDR3 region: CASSEWGHSGANVLTF. CDR3 nucleotides: TGTGCCAGCAGCGAATGGGGACACTCTGGGGCCAACGTCCTGACTTTC.

In the case of this clonotype: This could be a read error, since a much larger clone is one nucleotide away. The V gene is TRBV11-2, the J gene TRBJ2-7; weak D call: TRBD2 (6 bases). V was shortened by 7 bases and J by 3 bases, with 19 bases between the two germline ends. The V gene's germline CDR1 is SGHAT and CDR2 FQNNGV. The CDR3 extends over 15 amino acids. CDR3 sequence: CASNYLAGFNYEQYF. The CDR3, as DNA: TGTGCCAGCAACTACCTGGCGGGATTCAACTACGAGCAGTACTTC.

This clonotype was counted many times. This chain connects TRBV11-2 to TRBJ2-5, with TRBD2 matching over 7 bases. The V gene's germline CDR1 is SGHAT and CDR2 FQNNGV. Trimming removed 11 bases from V and 7 bases from J; junction bases left unmatched: 7. The CDR3 runs to 11 residues. The CDR3 sequence: CASWGRGTQYF. DNA of the CDR3: TGTGCCTCTTGGGGGAGGGGGACCCAGTACTTC.

This clonotype was detected a few times. The rearrangement links TRBV11-2 to TRBJ2-1, with D perhaps being TRBD1 or TRBD2 (5 bases each). The germline gives CDR1 SGHAT, CDR2 FQNNGV. This CDR3 is 15 amino acids long. V lost 4 bases to trimming and J lost 7 bases, with 17 bases between them. As DNA, the CDR3 is TGTGCCAGCAGCTCTCCCGGGACCCCCGGGAATGAGCAGTTCTTC. The encoded protein is CASSSPGTPGNEQFF. Full variable domain (missing parts from reference TRBV11-2 and TRBJ2-1): EAGVAQSPRYKIIEKRQSVAFWCNPISGHATLYWYQQILGQGPKLLIQFQNNGVVDDSQLPKDRFSAERLKGVDSTLKIQPAKLEDSAVYLCASSSPGTPGNEQFFGPGTRLTVL.

Comments on this clonotype: In this CDR3 the conserved last residue, phenylalanine or tryptophan, is missing, so a read error is likely. The gene calls are TRBV6-1 and TRBJ1-1, with D possibly TRBD1 on 5 matching bases. CDR3 length: 15 residues. The germline gives CDR1 MNHNS, CDR2 SASEGT. The CDR3 nucleotides are TGTACCAGCAATTCAGGGAGGGCATCAGAAACTGAAGCTTTCTAT. It codes for CTSNSGRASETEAFY.

As regards this clonotype: This may arise from a read error, as a much more abundant clone is one base away. The chain employs TRBV6-2 or TRBV6-3 and TRBJ2-5; D possibly matches TRBD1 or TRBD2 (5 bases each). Germline CDR1 MNHEY, CDR2 SVGEGT. This CDR3 region has 15 residues. As DNA, the CDR3 is TGTACCAGCAGCCCGGGACGGAGGCAGGGAGAGACCCAGTACTTC. The encoded protein is CTSSPGRRQGETQYF.

This clonotype was recorded once. This may stem from a read error, because a much larger clone lies one nucleotide away. The chain is built from TRBV5-4 and TRBJ2-5; tentatively, D is TRBD1 (6 bases). The germline V gene has CDR1 SGHNT and CDR2 YYREEE (reference sequence). The V and J ends lost 9 bases and 5 bases respectively, with 17 bases between them. The CDR3 extends over 13 amino acids. In nucleotides, the CDR3 is TGTGCCATCAGGATTGGGGGCCGGGAGACCCAGTACTTC. Amino acid sequence: CAIRIGGRETQYF.

Worth noting for this clonotype: One end of the junction fails to match germline, which may point to a read error. The gene calls are TRBV10-3 and TRBJ2-1, with 7 bases aligning to TRBD1. The V gene's germline CDR1 is ENHRY and CDR2 SYGVKD. There are 12 residues in the CDR3. CDR3 amino acids: CAISESKGAQLF. The CDR3 nucleotides read TGTGCCATCAGTGAGTCTAAGGGGGCTCAGTTATTC.

In regard to this clonotype: Lacking the conserved final phenylalanine or tryptophan, this CDR3 likely reflects a read error. The chain has TRBV29-1 and TRBJ1-2; tentative D call: TRBD1 (6 bases). The CDR3 has 15 amino acids. V shed 3 bases and J shed 8 bases, with 22 bases lying between them. The germline gives CDR1 SQVTM, CDR2 ANQGSEA. Here the CDR3 DNA reads TGCAGCGTTGATGCGGCAGGGGCGACCCTGGGAGGCTACACCATC. Protein: CSVDAAGATLGGYTI.

The CDR3 bases are TGTGCCAGCAACAACAGCAGGGCCGATAAGCCCCAGCATTTT. Protein: CASNNSRADKPQHF. The chain is built from TRBV11-2 and TRBJ1-5; D might be TRBD1 (5 bases). Germline CDR1 and CDR2: SGHAT and FQNNGV. This CDR3 has 14 amino acids. V was trimmed by 7 bases and J by 8 bases, leaving 18 bases between them.

With regard to this clonotype: This CDR3 is missing its conserved last phenylalanine or tryptophan, likely due to a read error. The J gene is TRBJ1-6, the V gene TRBV6-5; the D is unclear. Germline V lookup: CDR1 MNHEY, CDR2 SVGAGI. There are 15 residues in the CDR3. Trimming left V 0 bases short and J 4 bases short, with 7 bases between. CDR3 in amino acids: CASSYSPDYNSPLHS. The CDR3 nucleotides are TGTGCCAGCAGTTACTCACCAGATTATAATTCACCCCTCCACTCT.

This clonotype has only one observation. The junction and the germline gene differ at one end; a read error may be behind it. The chain joins TRBV29-1 to TRBJ1-2; TRBD1 matches 8 bases. Germline loops: CDR1 SQVTM, CDR2 ANQGSEA. The CDR3 extends over 15 amino acids. CDR3 protein: CSIEDWRQGAHGYTF. In nucleotides, the CDR3 is TGCAGCATTGAAGATTGGCGCCAGGGGGCCCATGGCTACACCTTC.

This clonotype was observed a few times. At one end the junction does not follow the germline gene, possibly because of a read error. The genes are TRBV29-1 and TRBJ2-7; tentatively, D is TRBD1 (6 bases). Germline values: CDR1 SQVTM, CDR2 ANQGSEA. The CDR3 has 11 residues. The CDR3 loop is CSVRDTYEQYF. DNA for the CDR3: TGTAGCGTTCGGGACACCTACGAGCAGTACTTC.

This chain links TRBV11-2 with TRBJ2-7; D perhaps matches TRBD2 (5 bases). The germline CDR1 and CDR2 sequences are SGHAT and FQNNGV. The CDR3 sequence is 14 residues long. The V end was cut by 6 bases, the J end by 3 bases, with 15 bases between. The CDR3 here is CASSSLGLNYEQYF. CDR3 DNA: TGTGCCAGCAGTTCTCTCGGACTTAACTACGAGCAGTACTTC. The full variable domain, with the rest looked up from reference TRBV11-2 and TRBJ2-7, is EAGVAQSPRYKIIEKRQSVAFWCNPISGHATLYWYQQILGQGPKLLIQFQNNGVVDDSQLPKDRFSAERLKGVDSTLKIQPAKLEDSAVYLCASSSLGLNYEQYFGPGTRLTVT.